The 4 T cell receptor beta chains below all came from one sample that was sequenced in a study of cytomegalovirus exposure and HLA in healthy donors. The PCR contained 60 Vbeta and 13 Jbeta primers. The table came from immunoSEQ multiplex PCR; TCRdb's copy has only in-frame clones and leaves some out. The sample has roughly 130,000 clones, almost 85% seen once. Sequenced input: PBMCs. All receptors come from a boy aged 2 to 9 in good health and CMV-seronegative.

The CDR3 region has the DNA TGTGCCAGCAGTTCCGGGACAGGGGGCAATAGTGAAAAACTGTTTTTT. This encodes CASSSGTGGNSEKLFF. The V gene is TRBV27, the J gene TRBJ1-4; 12 bases map to TRBD1. The ends lost 4 bases at V and 7 bases at J; junction bases unmatched: 7. This CDR3 spans 16 amino acids. The germline CDR1 and CDR2 sequences are MNHEY and SMNVEV (reference sequence).

This clone has only a few counts. The chain combines TRBV7-9 with TRBJ2-2, with 8 bases that match TRBD1. The V gene's germline CDR1 is SEHNR and CDR2 FQNEAQ (reference sequence). CDR3 length: 17 amino acids. The V and J ends lost 5 bases and 4 bases, in that order; junction bases with no gene match: 12. CDR3 protein: CASSAPTGEEITGELFF. CDR3 bases: TGTGCCAGCAGCGCCCCGACAGGGGAGGAAATCACCGGGGAGCTGTTTTTT.

V usage is TRBV4-3 and J usage is TRBJ2-1; no reliable D call. The V gene lost 0 bases and the J gene lost 1 base, with 7 bases spanning the gap. Germline V gene lookup returns CDR1 LGHNA and CDR2 YSLEER. The CDR3 runs 15 residues. This CDR3 is CASSQDPFSYNEQFF. In nucleotides, the CDR3 is TGCGCCAGCAGCCAAGATCCTTTTTCCTACAATGAGCAGTTCTTC.

This clone was seen more than once but under ten times. The V and J genes are TRBV5-4 and TRBJ2-1, with 13 bases lining up with TRBD2. J lost 9 bases, V lost 4 bases, and 7 bases had no gene match. Germline CDR1 reads SGHNT; CDR2 reads YYREEE (reference sequence). The CDR3 consists of 15 residues. The CDR3 reads CASSRQTSGRSEQFF. CDR3 DNA: TGTGCCAGCAGCCGGCAGACTAGCGGGAGGTCTGAGCAGTTCTTC.